One sample yielded the 32 T cell receptor beta chains listed below, sequenced in a study of blood T cell repertoires in COVID-19 (dated by TCRdb to between 2020 and 2021). Libraries came from the immunoSEQ multiplex PCR assay. Held by TCRdb, this immuneACCESS table contains in-frame sequences only and omits some clones. Under half of the omission traces to an unresolved V gene where checked; the cause of the rest is unknown. For this sample the table gives roughly 100,000 clones, of which less than 90% were detected only once. The ten top clones hold 3.5% to 5% of the sample. Material for sequencing was peripheral blood. These receptors came from a man aged 50 or older with acute or convalescent COVID-19.

For this clone: Other DNA sequences in this sample translate to the same CDR3. The V call is TRBV9, the J call TRBJ2-5; D might be TRBD2 (6 bases). The germline V and J ends were trimmed by 1 base and 4 bases, with 8 bases remaining between them. The CDR3 runs 13 residues. The germline gives CDR1 SGDLS, CDR2 YYNGEE. CDR3 nucleotide sequence: TGTGCCAGCAGCGTACAGGGAGGAGAGACCCAGTACTTC. As protein: CASSVQGGETQYF.

This chain joins TRBV11-3 and TRBJ2-3; no firm D call. The V end lost 0 bases, the J end lost 7 bases, and 8 bases lay between the germline ends. Looked up from germline, CDR1 is SGHNT and CDR2 is YENEEA. The CDR3 runs to 13 residues. The CDR3 sequence: CASSLEVAHTQYF. The CDR3 region has the DNA TGTGCCAGCAGCTTAGAGGTAGCTCATACGCAGTATTTT.

This rearrangement joins TRBV7-3 to TRBJ2-3; D is uncertain. From germline, CDR1 is SGHTA and CDR2 FQGTGA. Trimming stripped 5 bases from V and 0 bases from J, with 12 bases between. CDR3 size: 15 residues. The DNA for the CDR3 is TGTGCCAGCAGCCCCCTACCCTTTAGCACAGATACGCAGTATTTT. Translating gives CASSPLPFSTDTQYF. The whole variable domain, remainder taken from reference TRBV7-3 and TRBJ2-3, is GAGVSQTPSNKVTEKGKYVELRCDPISGHTALYWYRQSLGQGPEFLIYFQGTGAADDSGLPNDRFFAVRPEGSVSTLKIQRTERGDSAVYLCASSPLPFSTDTQYFGPGTRLTVL.

The rearrangement uses TRBV30 and TRBJ1-2; D ambiguous. Per germline, CDR1 GTSNPN and CDR2 SVGIG (reference sequence). V lost 5 bases and J lost 3, with 13 bases in between. The CDR3 extends over 13 amino acids. The CDR3 region has the DNA TGTGCCTGGCGCGATGGCGGGTACTATGGCTACACCTTC. Translated: CAWRDGGYYGYTF.

This rearrangement joins TRBV7-9 to TRBJ2-1, with D tentatively TRBD1 (6 bases). The V and J ends lost 5 bases and 0 bases respectively, with 17 bases between them. CDR1 is SEHNR and CDR2 is FQNEAQ in the germline V gene (reference sequence). The CDR3 has 17 residues. CDR3 bases: TGTGCCAGCAGCATATACCAGGGGTTTAGCTCCTACAATGAGCAGTTCTTC. Translation gives CASSIYQGFSSYNEQFF.

V is TRBV28 and J is TRBJ1-5, with 8 bases aligning to TRBD1. This CDR3 has 14 residues. V lost 8 bases to trimming and J lost 11 bases; unmatched junction nucleotides: 14. Looked up from germline, CDR1 is MDHEN and CDR2 is SYDVKM. The CDR3 nucleotides read TGTGCCAGCTGGGACAGGTCCCCCCAAGAGACCCAGCATTTT. This codes for CASWDRSPQETQHF.

This clone was seen a handful of times. The genes are TRBV7-3 and TRBJ1-5; 7 bases agree with TRBD1. The CDR3 has 18 amino acids. Germline CDR1 reads SGHTA; CDR2 reads FQGTGA. With 2 bases clipped from V and 2 bases from J, the junction kept 12 bases outside the gene matches. The CDR3 protein is CASSLGVADREGNQPQHF. The CDR3 DNA reads TGTGCCAGCAGCTTAGGGGTAGCCGACAGGGAGGGCAATCAGCCCCAGCATTTT.

The chain recombines TRBV4-1 with TRBJ1-5; 7 nucleotides align to TRBD1. The germline CDR1 and CDR2 sequences are MGHRA and YSYEKL. V lost 2 bases to trimming and J lost 5 bases; unmatched junction nucleotides: 6. The CDR3 consists of 15 residues. CDR3 DNA sequence: TGCGCCAGCAGCCAACTTTCCGGGACAGATCAGCCCCAGCATTTT. It specifies CASSQLSGTDQPQHF.

The V gene is TRBV6-4, the J gene TRBJ2-3; TRBD1 matches 8 bases. The CDR3 runs 14 residues. Germline lookup yields CDR1 MRHNA and CDR2 SNTAGT. V dropped 4 bases and J dropped 0; count of bases not matched to a gene: 0. The CDR3, as DNA: TGTGCCAGCAGTGGGACAGGGAGCACAGATACGCAGTATTTT. It codes for CASSGTGSTDTQYF.

The V call is TRBV7-9, the J call TRBJ1-3, with D tentatively TRBD1 (6 bases). V was pared by 2 bases and J by 7 bases, with 15 bases between. This CDR3 comprises 15 residues. CDR1 is SEHNR and CDR2 is FQNEAQ in the germline V gene (reference sequence). The CDR3 DNA sequence: TGTGCCAGCAGCTTAAGCGGGGGGCGCCGGAACACCATATATTTT. Amino acid sequence: CASSLSGGRRNTIYF.

The rearrangement uses TRBV5-8 and TRBJ2-2, with TRBD1 matching 10 bases. This CDR3 has 14 amino acids. J gave up 7 bases and V 7 bases, and 7 bases lay outside the gene matches. Germline CDR1 SGHTS, CDR2 YDEGEE. The CDR3 sequence is CASGVTGGLGELFF. The CDR3 DNA sequence: TGTGCCAGCGGCGTGACAGGGGGCCTCGGGGAGCTGTTTTTT.

The gene calls are TRBV12-3 or TRBV12-4 and TRBJ1-2, with D perhaps TRBD1 (5 bases). The V end lost 6 bases, the J end lost 6 bases, and 8 bases lay between the germline ends. The CDR3 consists of 11 residues. The CDR3 DNA reads TGTGCCAGCAGAGGGGAGGATGGCTACACCTTC. This codes for CASRGEDGYTF.

The rearrangement joins TRBV7-2 to TRBJ1-1; TRBD1 might be the D (6 bases). Per the germline V gene, CDR1 is SGHTA and CDR2 is FQGNSA. The CDR3 is 13 residues long. V gave up 5 bases and J gave up 1 base, with 8 bases separating them. CDR3 nucleotides: TGTGCCAGCAGCCTGGGACAGAACACTGAAGCTTTCTTT. It encodes CASSLGQNTEAFF.

The chain uses TRBV7-8 and TRBJ1-2, with 10 bases lining up with TRBD1. Per the germline V gene, CDR1 is SGHVS and CDR2 is FQNEAQ. This CDR3 contains 15 residues. J gave up 8 bases and V 5 bases, and 11 bases lay outside the gene matches. CDR3: CASSGSRDRGYGYTF. The CDR3 nucleotides read TGTGCCAGCAGCGGGAGCCGGGACAGGGGATACGGCTACACCTTC.

The rearrangement links TRBV9 to TRBJ2-7; D perhaps matches TRBD1 (6 bases). Trimming took 0 bases from V and 0 from J, leaving 10 bases between them. The CDR3 loop spans 15 amino acids. CDR1 is SGDLS and CDR2 is YYNGEE in the germline V gene. CDR3 nucleotides: TGTGCCAGCAGCGTAGGGGACACCTCCTCCTACGAGCAGTACTTC. This encodes CASSVGDTSSYEQYF.

The chain couples TRBV7-3 to TRBJ2-5, with D perhaps matching TRBD1 (6 bases). Looked up from germline, CDR1 is SGHTA and CDR2 is FQGTGA. The CDR3 totals 16 residues. V gave up 6 bases and J gave up 10 bases, with 27 bases separating them. CDR3 in amino acids: CASSPDPPGESRVQYF. CDR3 sequence (DNA): TGTGCCAGCAGTCCTGATCCCCCAGGGGAGTCAAGGGTCCAGTACTTC. The full variable domain, with the rest looked up from reference TRBV7-3 and TRBJ2-5, is GAGVSQTPSNKVTEKGKYVELRCDPISGHTALYWYRQSLGQGPEFLIYFQGTGAADDSGLPNDRFFAVRPEGSVSTLKIQRTERGDSAVYLCASSPDPPGESRVQYFGPGTRLLVL.

The rearrangement uses TRBV5-3 and TRBJ2-7; possible D gene TRBD2, 6 bases. TRBV5-3 is an open reading frame whose function is uncertain. The CDR3 covers 14 residues. Trimming cost V 4 bases and J 7 bases, with 18 bases left between them. CDR3 in DNA: TGTGCCAGAAGCCAGACACCTCGGGGGAGTGAGCAGTACTTC. Its translation is CARSQTPRGSEQYF.

The genes are TRBV27 and TRBJ1-2; TRBD1 matches 9 bases. This CDR3 has 16 residues. Germline V gene lookup returns CDR1 MNHEY and CDR2 SMNVEV (reference sequence). V trimming: 4 bases; J trimming: 4 bases; junction bases outside the gene matches: 10. The CDR3 sequence: CASSSIQTGGTYGYTF. In nucleotides, the CDR3 is TGTGCCAGCAGTTCTATACAGACAGGGGGTACCTATGGCTACACCTTC.

This chain uses TRBV4-1 with TRBJ2-7, with 9 bases lining up with TRBD2. CDR3 length: 15 amino acids. CDR1 is MGHRA, CDR2 YSYEKL, per germline. J gave up 2 bases and V 1 base, and 3 bases lay outside the gene matches. CDR3 nucleotides: TGCGCCAGCAGCCAAGGCGGGAGGGGAGCCTACGAGCAGTACTTC. Protein: CASSQGGRGAYEQYF.

This chain connects TRBV24-1 to TRBJ2-7, with 9 bases fitting TRBD1. Germline loops: CDR1 KGHDR, CDR2 SFDVKD. V trimming: 4 bases; J trimming: 2 bases; junction bases outside the gene matches: 5. The CDR3 runs 15 residues. The chain's CDR3 is CATSEGTGYTYEQYF. The CDR3 bases are TGTGCCACCAGTGAGGGGACAGGGTATACCTACGAGCAGTACTTC.

The chain carries TRBV19 and TRBJ1-2; D is unclear. Deletions cut 6 bases from V and 4 bases from J, with 18 bases between. This CDR3 has 15 residues. Germline assignment: CDR1 LNHDA and CDR2 SQIVND (reference sequence). The chain's CDR3 is CASSLTGGRTYGYTF. For the CDR3, the DNA is TGTGCCAGTAGCCTTACGGGAGGGCGAACCTATGGCTACACCTTC.

CDR3: CSVFGGTGEQYF. The CDR3 DNA follows: TGCAGCGTGTTTGGCGGGACCGGCGAGCAGTACTTC. The gene calls are TRBV29-1 and TRBJ2-7, with D perhaps TRBD2 (6 bases). V shed 6 bases and J shed 6 bases, with 15 bases lying between them. The germline gives CDR1 SQVTM, CDR2 ANQGSEA. The CDR3 covers 12 residues.

V is TRBV30 and J is TRBJ1-1; tentative D call: TRBD1 (6 bases). Germline loops: CDR1 GTSNPN, CDR2 SVGIG (reference sequence). Trimming left V 8 bases short and J 10 bases short, with 11 bases between. This CDR3 is built from 9 residues. The CDR3 region has the DNA TGTGCCAGCACAGGGCCAGCTTTCTTT. This gives the protein CASTGPAFF.

The chain combines TRBV7-2 with TRBJ2-1; a possible D gene is TRBD2 (5 bases). Germline lookup yields CDR1 SGHTA and CDR2 FQGNSA. CDR3 length: 14 amino acids. The V and J ends lost 0 bases and 5 bases respectively, with 8 bases between them. This CDR3 reads CASSLAGVNNEQFF. DNA of the CDR3: TGTGCCAGCAGCTTAGCGGGAGTGAACAATGAGCAGTTCTTC.

The rearrangement uses TRBV6-4 and TRBJ1-1; 7 bases are a match to TRBD1. J was trimmed by 1 base and V by 6 bases; bases with no gene match: 2. The CDR3 has 13 amino acids. Germline CDR1 reads MRHNA; CDR2 reads SNTAGT. In DNA, the CDR3 is TGTGCCAGCAGGGGGACAGCGAACACTGAAGCTTTCTTT. It is translated as CASRGTANTEAFF.

The rearrangement uses TRBV5-1 and TRBJ2-5; D gene unclear. Trimming pared 2 bases from V and 1 base from J, leaving 6 bases between. The CDR3 is 13 residues long. Germline values: CDR1 SGHRS, CDR2 YFSETQ. The CDR3: CASSFNSQETQYF. CDR3 coding DNA: TGCGCCAGCAGCTTCAACAGCCAAGAGACCCAGTACTTC.

This chain links TRBV5-1 with TRBJ2-5; possible D gene TRBD1, 6 bases. With 4 bases removed from V and 5 bases from J, the gap between germline ends came to 18 bases. This CDR3 contains 15 residues. CDR1 SGHRS and CDR2 YFSETQ come from the germline V gene. The DNA of the CDR3 is TGCGCCAGCAGCCTCCGGACAGTATCCAGGGAGACCCAGTACTTC. This sequence encodes CASSLRTVSRETQYF.

The chain uses TRBV30 and TRBJ2-7; D may be TRBD2 (6 bases). The V gene lost 4 bases and the J gene lost 2 bases, with 18 bases spanning the gap. CDR3 length: 15 amino acids. Germline CDR1 reads GTSNPN; CDR2 reads SVGIG (reference sequence). The CDR3 spells CAWNIPGTGTYEQYF. For the CDR3, the DNA is TGTGCCTGGAACATTCCCGGGACTGGTACCTACGAGCAGTACTTC. The full variable domain, in which reference TRBV30 and TRBJ2-7 provide the parts outside the CDR3, is SQTIHQWPATLVQPVGSPLSLECTVEGTSNPNLYWYRQAAGRGLQLLFYSVGIGQISSEVPQNLSASRPQDRQFILSSKKLLLSDSGFYLCAWNIPGTGTYEQYFGPGTRLTVT.

This clone appeared a single time. This chain links TRBV6-1 with TRBJ2-1, with a possible D match to TRBD1 (6 bases). Germline V lookup: CDR1 MNHNS, CDR2 SASEGT. Trimming pared 0 bases from V and 8 bases from J, leaving 11 bases between. CDR3 length: 14 amino acids. DNA of the CDR3: TGTGCCAGCAGTGAAGCTCCGTGGGGGCATGAGCAGTTCTTC. Translation: CASSEAPWGHEQFF.

V gene TRBV24-1 combines with J gene TRBJ1-5, with D perhaps TRBD1 (5 bases). Deletions cut 4 bases from V and 6 bases from J, with 15 bases between. CDR1 is KGHDR and CDR2 is SFDVKD in the germline V gene. The CDR3 has 15 residues. This CDR3 reads CATSEQGVVAQPQHF. As DNA, the CDR3 is TGTGCCACCAGTGAACAAGGGGTTGTTGCTCAGCCCCAGCATTTT.

V usage is TRBV5-1 and J usage is TRBJ2-5; D perhaps matches TRBD1 (7 bases). CDR3 length: 15 amino acids. Trimming stripped 2 bases from V and 5 bases from J, with 16 bases between. Germline CDR1 and CDR2: SGHRS and YFSETQ. In nucleotides, the CDR3 is TGCGCCAGCAGCTTTAAGACAGGGACTGTGGAGACCCAGTACTTC. This encodes CASSFKTGTVETQYF.

The chain recombines TRBV5-8 with TRBJ2-4; D unresolved. This CDR3 has 14 amino acids. Germline CDR1 SGHTS, CDR2 YDEGEE. V was trimmed by 0 bases and J by 2 bases, leaving 6 bases between them. The CDR3 is CASSLDQTKNIQYF. DNA of the CDR3: TGTGCCAGCAGCTTGGATCAAACCAAAAACATTCAGTACTTC. Full variable domain (outside the CDR3, taken from reference TRBV5-8 and TRBJ2-4): EAGVTQSPTHLIKTRGQQATLRCSPISGHTSVYWYQQALGLGLQFLLWYDEGEERNRGNFPPRFSGRQFPNYSSELNVNALELEDSALYLCASSLDQTKNIQYFGAGTRLSVL.